This is a list of T cell receptor beta chains from one sample in a study of T cell responses to AZD1222 COVID-19 vaccine. TCRdb's copy holds only in-frame clones and misses some; the assay was immunoSEQ multiplex PCR. The sample shows approximately 60,000 clones, around 83% of them seen only once. The specimen was peripheral blood, collected on day 0 of AZD1222 vaccination. Every receptor here comes from an adult in good health. Each CDR3 is given without its conserved first and last residue.

TRBV4-1 ASSLDIRELAKNIQY
TRBV2 ASTIAGGTEAF
TRBV4-1 ASSQQGGIYNEQF
TRBV4-3 ASSQDFRERQEQY
TRBV19 ASSIAGTDSNQPQH
TRBV27 ASLNFPGQGAGELF
TRBV3-1/TRBV3-2 ASSQMGGTGEAF
TRBV15 ATSRDREGTEAF
TRBV9 ASNKPGETQY
TRBV6-5 ASSLVMTDGYT
TRBV7-2 ASSRQVGETQY
TRBV18 ASSPNSLQGQPQH
TRBV21-1 ASSHRGLINQPQH
TRBV19 ASSEMDRSETEAF
TRBV29-1 SVVGTGNTIY
TRBV6-2/TRBV6-3 ASTPRGYSNQPQH
TRBV5-1 ASSLSYYGSSTDTQY
TRBV27 ASSLRGANNSPLH
TRBV28 ASSLLADGQETQY
TRBV10-3 AISVPGQGADEQF
TRBV25-1 ASRPSPGGFESYEQY
TRBV7-3 ASSLSGAGGAGAKNIQY